This TCR beta chain was identified during a study of radiotherapy plus CTLA-4 blockade in lung cancer. Whole-study context: Patients showed objective responses in about 20% of cases, and disease control was achieved by under 35%. General study results and limits: In blood, TCR clones derived from the tumor expanded after radiotherapy plus ipilimumab. Per reports, early blood T cell clone dynamics, plus interferon-beta, forecast response most strongly.

Data came from immunoSEQ multiplex PCR; TCRdb stores just in-frame clones and leaves some out. This table has roughly 54,000 clones, roughly 80% appearing once. V shed 3 bases and J 1 base; nucleotides not matched to a gene: 1. The length of the CDR3 is 14 residues. Per germline, CDR1 LNHDA and CDR2 SQIVND (reference sequence). The study gave focal radiation plus ipilimumab CTLA-4 blockade to patients with chemo-refractory metastatic non-small-cell lung cancer. A note on this clone: Its antigen is not identified.

This material consisted of peripheral blood, taken from a patient treated with radiotherapy plus ipilimumab. This clonotype originated in a human donor with non-small cell lung cancer who had a partial response to radiotherapy plus ipilimumab. V and J are TRBV19 and TRBJ2-5, with 8 bases that match TRBD2. The CDR3: CASSITSGQETQYF. In DNA, the CDR3 is TGTGCCAGTAGTATTACTAGCGGCCAAGAGACCCAGTACTTC.